The next 25 T cell receptor beta chains were all read from a single sample in a study of early T cells in non-severe SARS-CoV-2 infection. TCRdb re-called the 5' RACE reads through MiXCR, storing one row per CDR3 protein. Of approximately 76,000 distinct CDR3 sequences in the sample, around 11% were seen once. Material: whole blood. All receptors derive from an adult who was a healthcare worker with PCR-confirmed SARS-CoV-2 infection or an uninfected control (not recorded which).

This clonotype was counted between two and nine times. This chain's CDR3 is CASSPPGLPYNEQFF. Written as DNA, the CDR3 is TGTGCCAGCAGCCCTCCGGGACTACCCTACAATGAGCAGTTCTTC. The J gene is TRBJ2-1, the V gene TRBV7-3; 7 bases line up with TRBD2. Germline CDR1 and CDR2: SGHTA and FQGTGA. This CDR3 region has 15 residues. V trimming: 5 bases; J trimming: 2 bases; junction bases outside the gene matches: 6. The full variable domain, completed using reference TRBV7-3 and TRBJ2-1, is GAGVSQTPSNKVTEKGKYVELRCDPISGHTALYWYRQSLGQGPEFLIYFQGTGAADDSGLPNDRFFAVRPEGSVSTLKIQRTERGDSAVYLCASSPPGLPYNEQFFGPGTRLTVL.

The V and J genes are TRBV4-3 and TRBJ2-5; 12 positions agree with TRBD2. CDR3 length: 17 residues. J lost 0 bases, V lost 4 bases, and 6 bases had no gene match. Looked up from germline, CDR1 is LGHNA and CDR2 is YSLEER. CDR3 in amino acids: CASSLRTSGEYQETQYF. The CDR3 coding sequence is TGCGCCAGCAGCCTTCGGACTAGCGGGGAGTACCAAGAGACCCAGTACTTC.

This clonotype was counted a few times. The rearrangement uses TRBV6-4 and TRBJ1-5; D uncertain. Germline values: CDR1 MRHNA, CDR2 SNTAGT. This CDR3 has 10 residues. V was clipped by 4 bases and J by 9 bases, with 4 bases between them. The CDR3 DNA reads as TGTGCCAGCAGTGTTAGGCCCCAGCATTTT. Translation: CASSVRPQHF.

This clonotype showed up just a few times. The rearrangement uses TRBV29-1 and TRBJ2-3; D may be TRBD2 (5 bases). Trimming removed 8 bases from V and 5 bases from J, with 14 bases in between. The CDR3 covers 12 residues. Germline CDR1 SQVTM, CDR2 ANQGSEA. The DNA for the CDR3 is TGCAGCACCCGAGGAGGCCAAGATACGCAGTATTTT. Translation: CSTRGGQDTQYF.

This clonotype was found many times. The chain is built from TRBV24-1 and TRBJ2-2; no reliable D call. The CDR3 runs to 12 residues. V lost 1 base and J 5 bases, leaving 1 base between the germline ends. The V gene's germline CDR1 is KGHDR and CDR2 SFDVKD. The CDR3 region has the DNA TGTGCCACCAGTGATTTTACCGGGGAGCTGTTTTTT. This gives the protein CATSDFTGELFF.

Ten or more counts support this clonotype. The rearrangement uses TRBV18 and TRBJ2-3, with D maybe TRBD1 (6 bases). The CDR3 runs to 14 residues. Germline CDR1 KGHSH, CDR2 LQKENI. V was shortened by 4 bases and J by 0 bases, with 8 bases between the two germline ends. CDR3 in amino acids: CASSRGGSTDTQYF. The CDR3 nucleotides are TGTGCCAGCTCACGAGGGGGTAGCACAGATACGCAGTATTTT.

This clonotype was counted a few times. J is TRBJ1-5 and V is TRBV6-6, with unresolved D. Germline-derived CDR1 and CDR2 are MNHNY and SVGAGI (reference sequence). The germline V and J ends were trimmed by 0 bases and 7 bases, with 7 bases remaining between them. CDR3 length: 13 amino acids. The CDR3 bases are TGTGCCAGCAGTTACTCCCGCGGACAGCCCCAGCATTTT. Protein: CASSYSRGQPQHF.

CDR3 in DNA: TGTGCCAGTAGTATAGGCCCCTGGGAGCGGGGGGGATACAATGAGCAGTTCTTC. As protein: CASSIGPWERGGYNEQFF. This rearrangement joins TRBV19 to TRBJ2-1; 10 bases align to TRBD2. Germline CDR1 reads LNHDA; CDR2 reads SQIVND (reference sequence). The CDR3 runs 18 residues. The V gene end was trimmed by 1 base and the J gene end by 4 bases; junction bases not matched to a gene: 10.

This clonotype came up many times. The chain combines TRBV18 with TRBJ1-1; D might be TRBD1 (6 bases). Germline V CDR1 and CDR2: KGHSH, LQKENI. The CDR3 runs 12 residues. V lost 4 bases to trimming and J lost 4 bases, with 7 bases between them. In DNA, the CDR3 is TGTGCCAGCTCACAGGGGGGCACTGAAGCTTTCTTT. The encoded protein is CASSQGGTEAFF.

This sequence joins TRBV6-1 and TRBJ2-2, with D possibly TRBD2 on 5 matching bases. Per the germline V gene, CDR1 is MNHNS and CDR2 is SASEGT. V lost 7 bases and J lost 2, with 14 bases in between. The CDR3 spans 15 residues. As DNA, the CDR3 is TGTGCCAGCACCAAGGACGGGGAAAACACCGGGGAGCTGTTTTTT. Protein: CASTKDGENTGELFF.

This clonotype has at least ten counts. Because it lacks the conserved phenylalanine or tryptophan at the end, this CDR3 is likely a read error. No DNA is shown, since the ends of the CDR3 on it are uncertain; the CDR3 is the one TCRdb lists. This chain connects TRBV7-9 to TRBJ1-1; TRBD1, as called in the table, went unchecked against the DNA. The CDR3 contains 12 residues when both ends are counted. The germline CDR1 and CDR2 sequences are SEHNR and FQNEAQ (reference sequence). The CDR3: CASSLTGRQLGI.

The chain recombines TRBV5-6 with TRBJ1-2; unclear D gene. V gave up 4 bases and J gave up 2 bases, with 21 bases separating them. Germline V gene sequence: CDR1 SGHDT, CDR2 YYEEEE. The CDR3 runs to 17 residues. The CDR3 loop reads CASSTRFHGNTNYGYTF. Written as DNA, the CDR3 is TGTGCCAGCAGCACGCGGTTCCATGGGAATACAAACTATGGCTACACCTTC.

This clonotype was detected a few times. The chain recombines TRBV11-2 with TRBJ2-3; the match to TRBD2 covers 9 bases. The germline V gene encodes CDR1 SGHAT and CDR2 FQNNGV. There are 15 residues in the CDR3. The V and J ends lost 1 base and 5 bases, in that order; junction bases with no gene match: 4. This CDR3 reads CASSLAGLAQDTQYF. Here the CDR3 DNA reads TGTGCCAGCAGCTTAGCGGGACTAGCACAAGATACGCAGTATTTT.

This clonotype has at least ten counts. The chain is built from TRBV5-1 and TRBJ2-6, with D possibly called TRBD1 or TRBD2 (5 bases each). The germline V gene has CDR1 SGHRS and CDR2 YFSETQ. V lost 4 bases to trimming and J lost 0 bases, with 11 bases between them. CDR3 length equals 16 residues. In DNA, the CDR3 is TGCGCCAGCAGCCCCAGGGAGAACTCTGGGGCCAACGTCCTGACTTTC. This codes for CASSPRENSGANVLTF.

This clonotype was recorded at least ten times. The chain combines TRBV12-3 or TRBV12-4 with TRBJ1-2; D may be TRBD1 (5 bases). The V end was cut by 3 bases, the J end by 6 bases, with 17 bases between. The CDR3 is 15 amino acids. This CDR3 is CASSFGSGPWDGYTF. The CDR3, as DNA: TGTGCCAGCAGTTTCGGTTCAGGGCCGTGGGATGGCTACACCTTC.

This clonotype was observed many times. This rearrangement joins TRBV19 to TRBJ1-2; D uncertain. Germline CDR1 LNHDA, CDR2 SQIVND (reference sequence). The germline V and J ends were trimmed by 6 bases and 3 bases, with 11 bases remaining between them. This CDR3 is built from 13 residues. CDR3 bases: TGTGCCAGTAGCGACGGGGAGTACTATGGCTACACCTTC. This translates into CASSDGEYYGYTF.

This clonotype was observed a single time. The genes are TRBV12-3 or TRBV12-4 and TRBJ1-1, with 11 nucleotides matching TRBD1. The CDR3 consists of 15 residues. The ends lost 5 bases at V and 5 bases at J; junction bases unmatched: 7. CDR3 sequence reads: CASSGTGGPTTEAFF. The CDR3, as DNA: TGTGCCAGCAGTGGGACAGGGGGTCCGACTACTGAAGCTTTCTTT.

This clonotype was observed a handful of times. The CDR3 here is CASSIGDRSSEQFF. DNA of the CDR3: TGTGCCAGTAGTATAGGGGACAGGTCAAGTGAGCAGTTCTTC. V and J are TRBV19 and TRBJ2-1; 8 bases line up with TRBD1. Germline lookup yields CDR1 LNHDA and CDR2 SQIVND (reference sequence). The CDR3 runs 14 residues. V trimming: 1 base; J trimming: 9 bases; junction bases outside the gene matches: 5.

This clonotype was detected only a few times. The CDR3 DNA is TGTGCCAGCAGGCCCGCGGGGGGAAACAATGAGCAGTTCTTC. Protein sequence: CASRPAGGNNEQFF. The chain links TRBV11-2 to TRBJ2-1; 8 bases map to TRBD2. CDR1 is SGHAT, CDR2 FQNNGV, per germline. The V gene end was trimmed by 6 bases and the J gene end by 5 bases; junction bases not matched to a gene: 6. The CDR3 sequence is 14 residues long.

This clonotype was detected a few times. V gene TRBV7-9 combines with J gene TRBJ2-2; D possibly corresponds to TRBD2 (6 bases). Germline CDR1 is SEHNR and CDR2 is FQNEAQ (reference sequence). The length of the CDR3 is 15 residues. V gave up 4 bases and J gave up 0 bases, with 9 bases separating them. The CDR3 nucleotides are TGTGCCAGCAGCTCCCGGAGGGCGAACACCGGGGAGCTGTTTTTT. This codes for CASSSRRANTGELFF.

The chain carries TRBV20-1 and TRBJ2-7; no firm D call. Germline CDR1 reads DFQATT; CDR2 reads SNEGSKA (reference sequence). The CDR3 consists of 12 residues. Between the trimmed V and J ends, which lost 6 bases and 3 bases, there was a span of 12 bases. The CDR3 reads CSATGSHYEQYF. For the CDR3, the DNA is TGCAGTGCCACTGGGTCGCACTACGAGCAGTACTTC.

This clonotype was picked up a small number of times. The rearrangement uses TRBV11-2 and TRBJ2-5; D is possibly TRBD1 (6 bases). Trimming left V 1 base short and J 7 bases short, with 10 bases between. The V gene's germline CDR1 is SGHAT and CDR2 FQNNGV. The length of the CDR3 is 13 residues. CDR3 coding DNA: TGTGCCAGCAGCTTAGTGGGGGCCGGGACCCAGTACTTC. It encodes CASSLVGAGTQYF. The full variable domain, its missing parts supplied by reference TRBV11-2 and TRBJ2-5, is EAGVAQSPRYKIIEKRQSVAFWCNPISGHATLYWYQQILGQGPKLLIQFQNNGVVDDSQLPKDRFSAERLKGVDSTLKIQPAKLEDSAVYLCASSLVGAGTQYFGPGTRLLVL.

This clonotype was detected only a few times. J is TRBJ2-5 and V is TRBV7-9, with D unresolved. The germline V and J ends were trimmed by 10 bases and 5 bases, with 14 bases remaining between them. Germline CDR1 is SEHNR and CDR2 is FQNEAQ (reference sequence). The CDR3 has 12 amino acids. The CDR3 coding sequence is TGTGCCACCCGCCCCCAGGCGGAGACCCAGTACTTC. Its protein is CATRPQAETQYF. Complete variable domain (other parts from reference TRBV7-9 and TRBJ2-5): DTGVSQNPRHKITKRGQNVTFRCDPISEHNRLYWYRQTLGQGPEFLTYFQNEAQLEKSRLLSDRFSAERPKGSFSTLEIQRTEQGDSAMYLCATRPQAETQYFGPGTRLLVL.

This clonotype appeared many times. The chain recombines TRBV5-1 with TRBJ2-3; D remains ambiguous. Germline CDR1 is SGHRS and CDR2 is YFSETQ. This CDR3 is built from 15 residues. V gave up 3 bases and J gave up 4 bases, with 15 bases separating them. CDR3 amino acids: CASSWLLASADTQYF. The CDR3 coding sequence is TGCGCCAGCAGCTGGCTGCTGGCAAGCGCAGATACGCAGTATTTT.

This clonotype was detected ten times or more. The V call is TRBV4-3, the J call TRBJ1-5; TRBD1 might be the D (6 bases). Per the germline V gene, CDR1 is LGHNA and CDR2 is YSLEER. Trimming took off 4 bases at V and 3 bases at J, with 13 bases between the two ends. The CDR3 is 15 residues long. The CDR3 coding sequence is TGCGCCAGCAGCCGAGACAGGTCTAACAATCAGCCCCAGCATTTT. The encoded protein is CASSRDRSNNQPQHF.